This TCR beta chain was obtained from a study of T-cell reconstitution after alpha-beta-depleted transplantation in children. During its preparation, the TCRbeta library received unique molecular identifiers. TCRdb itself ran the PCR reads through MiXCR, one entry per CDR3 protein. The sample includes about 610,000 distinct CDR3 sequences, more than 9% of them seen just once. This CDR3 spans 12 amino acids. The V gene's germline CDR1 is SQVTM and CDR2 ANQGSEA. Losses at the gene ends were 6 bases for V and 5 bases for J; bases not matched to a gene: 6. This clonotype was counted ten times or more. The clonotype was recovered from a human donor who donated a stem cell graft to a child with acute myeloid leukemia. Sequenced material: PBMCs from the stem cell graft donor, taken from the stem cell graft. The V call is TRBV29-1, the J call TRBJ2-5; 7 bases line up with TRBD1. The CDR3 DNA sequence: TGCAGCGTCCTCGCGACAGGGGAGACCCAGTACTTC. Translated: CSVLATGETQYF. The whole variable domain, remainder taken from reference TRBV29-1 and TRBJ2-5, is SAVISQKPSRDICQRGTSLTIQCQVDSQVTMMFWYRQQPGQSLTLIATANQGSEATYESGFVIDKFPISRPNLTFSTLTVSNMSPEDSSIYLCSVLATGETQYFGPGTRLLVL.